This T cell receptor (beta chain) derives from a study of blood T cell repertoires in COVID-19. Recruited during active infection, patients (from Seattle) were subsequently followed longitudinally. CDR1 is ENHRY, CDR2 SYGVKD, per germline. V shed 6 bases, J shed 3 bases, and the junction held 8 bases outside the gene matches. This CDR3 is 14 amino acids long. Assay: immunoSEQ multiplex PCR; the TCRdb copy retains only in-frame clones and omits some. The sample contains some 200,000 clones, about 88% of which appear only once. The chain carries TRBV10-3 and TRBJ2-7, with TRBD1 matching over 7 bases. What was sequenced was peripheral blood. The source is a man aged 50 to 59 with COVID-19, enrolled during active disease. The CDR3 protein is CAISGQRQGYEQYF. DNA for the CDR3: TGTGCCATCAGCGGACAGAGACAGGGCTACGAGCAGTACTTC.